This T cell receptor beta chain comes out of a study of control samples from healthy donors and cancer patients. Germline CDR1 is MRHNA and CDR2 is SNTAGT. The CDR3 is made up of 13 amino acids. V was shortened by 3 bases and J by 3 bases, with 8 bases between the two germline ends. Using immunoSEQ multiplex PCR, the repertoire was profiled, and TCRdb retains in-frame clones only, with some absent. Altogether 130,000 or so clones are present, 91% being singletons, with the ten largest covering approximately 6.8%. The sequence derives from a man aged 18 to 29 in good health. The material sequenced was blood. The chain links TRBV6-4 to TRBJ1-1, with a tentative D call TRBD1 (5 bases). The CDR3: CASSEQAHTEAFF. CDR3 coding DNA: TGTGCCAGCAGTGAACAGGCGCACACTGAAGCTTTCTTT.